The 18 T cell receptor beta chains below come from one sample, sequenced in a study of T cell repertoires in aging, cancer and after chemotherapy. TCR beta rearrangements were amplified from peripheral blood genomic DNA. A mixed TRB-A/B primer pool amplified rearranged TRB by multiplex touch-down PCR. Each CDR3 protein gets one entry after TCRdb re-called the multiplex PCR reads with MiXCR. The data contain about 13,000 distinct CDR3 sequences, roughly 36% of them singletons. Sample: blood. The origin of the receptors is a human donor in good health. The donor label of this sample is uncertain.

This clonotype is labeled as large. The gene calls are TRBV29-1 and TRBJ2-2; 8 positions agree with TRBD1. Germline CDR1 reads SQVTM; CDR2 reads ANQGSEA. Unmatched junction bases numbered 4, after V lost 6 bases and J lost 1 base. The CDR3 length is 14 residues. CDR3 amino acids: CSVPGTGNTGELFF. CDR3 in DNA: TGCAGCGTCCCTGGGACAGGGAACACCGGGGAGCTGTTTTTT.

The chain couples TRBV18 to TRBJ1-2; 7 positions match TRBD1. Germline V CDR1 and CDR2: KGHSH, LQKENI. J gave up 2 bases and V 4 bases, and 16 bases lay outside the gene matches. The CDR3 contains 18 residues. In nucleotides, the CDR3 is TGTGCCAGCTCACGAACAGGGGTGGCTCTCCCCCAAAACTATGGCTACACCTTC. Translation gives CASSRTGVALPQNYGYTF.

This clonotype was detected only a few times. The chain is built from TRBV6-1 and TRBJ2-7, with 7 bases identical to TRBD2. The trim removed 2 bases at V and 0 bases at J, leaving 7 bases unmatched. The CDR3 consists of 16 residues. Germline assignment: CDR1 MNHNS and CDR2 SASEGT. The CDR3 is CASSERSGDSSYEQYF. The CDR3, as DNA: TGTGCCAGCAGTGAAAGGAGCGGGGATAGCTCCTACGAGCAGTACTTC.

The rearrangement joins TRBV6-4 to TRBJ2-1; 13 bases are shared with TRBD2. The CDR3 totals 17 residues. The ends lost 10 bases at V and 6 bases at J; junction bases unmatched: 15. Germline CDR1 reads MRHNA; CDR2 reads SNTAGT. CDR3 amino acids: CAIQDSGTSGKSNEQFF. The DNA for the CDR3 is TGTGCCATCCAAGACTCCGGGACTAGCGGGAAAAGCAATGAGCAGTTCTTC.

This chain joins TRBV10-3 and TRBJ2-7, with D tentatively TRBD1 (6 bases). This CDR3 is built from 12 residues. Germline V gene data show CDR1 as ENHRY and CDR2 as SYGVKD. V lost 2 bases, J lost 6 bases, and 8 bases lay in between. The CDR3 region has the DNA TGTGCCATCAGTGAGACAGGGTTCGAGCAGTACTTC. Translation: CAISETGFEQYF.

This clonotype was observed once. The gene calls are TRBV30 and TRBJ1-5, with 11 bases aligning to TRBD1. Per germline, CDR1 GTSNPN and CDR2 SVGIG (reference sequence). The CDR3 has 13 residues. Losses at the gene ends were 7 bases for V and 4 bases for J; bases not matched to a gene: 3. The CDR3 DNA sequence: TGTGCCTTGGACAGGGGGCTTAATCAGCCCCAGCATTTT. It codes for CALDRGLNQPQHF. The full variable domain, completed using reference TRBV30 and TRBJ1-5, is SQTIHQWPATLVQPVGSPLSLECTVEGTSNPNLYWYRQAAGRGLQLLFYSVGIGQISSEVPQNLSASRPQDRQFILSSKKLLLSDSGFYLCALDRGLNQPQHFGDGTRLSIL.

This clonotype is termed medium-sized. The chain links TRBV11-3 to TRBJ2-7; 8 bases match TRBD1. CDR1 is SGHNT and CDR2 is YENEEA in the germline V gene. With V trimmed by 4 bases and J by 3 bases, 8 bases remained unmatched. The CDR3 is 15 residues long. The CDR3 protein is CASSSSGTGFYEQYF. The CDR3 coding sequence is TGTGCCAGCAGCTCCTCCGGGACAGGCTTCTACGAGCAGTACTTC.

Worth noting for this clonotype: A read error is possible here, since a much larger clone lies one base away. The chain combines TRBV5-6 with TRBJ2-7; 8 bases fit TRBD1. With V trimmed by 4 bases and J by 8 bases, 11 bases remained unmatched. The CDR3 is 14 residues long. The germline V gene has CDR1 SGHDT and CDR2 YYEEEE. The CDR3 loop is CASSIDRGKGKQYF. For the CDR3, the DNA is TGTGCCAGCAGCATTGACAGGGGAAAGGGCAAGCAGTACTTC.

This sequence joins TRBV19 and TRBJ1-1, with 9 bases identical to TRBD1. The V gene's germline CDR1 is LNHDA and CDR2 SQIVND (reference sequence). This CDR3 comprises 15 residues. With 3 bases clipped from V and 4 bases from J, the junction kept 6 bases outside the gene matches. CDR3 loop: CASSIWDRESTEAFF. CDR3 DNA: TGTGCCAGTAGTATCTGGGACAGGGAGAGCACTGAAGCTTTCTTT.

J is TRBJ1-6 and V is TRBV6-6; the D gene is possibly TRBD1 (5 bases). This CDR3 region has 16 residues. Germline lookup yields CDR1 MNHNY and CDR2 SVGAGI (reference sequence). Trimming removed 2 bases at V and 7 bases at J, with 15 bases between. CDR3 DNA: TGTGCCAGCAGTTACCATTTCTTGGGGCTCAATTCACCCCTCCACTTT. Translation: CASSYHFLGLNSPLHF.

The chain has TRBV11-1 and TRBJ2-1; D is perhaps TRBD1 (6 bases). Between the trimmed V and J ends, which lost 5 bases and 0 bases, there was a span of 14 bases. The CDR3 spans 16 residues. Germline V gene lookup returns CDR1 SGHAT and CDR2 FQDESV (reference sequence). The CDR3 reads CASSTQGHSSYNEQFF. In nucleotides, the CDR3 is TGTGCCAGCAGCACACAGGGCCACAGCTCCTACAATGAGCAGTTCTTC.

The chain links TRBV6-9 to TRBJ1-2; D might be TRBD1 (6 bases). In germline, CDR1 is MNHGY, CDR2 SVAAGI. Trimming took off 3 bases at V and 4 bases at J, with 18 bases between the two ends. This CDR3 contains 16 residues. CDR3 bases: TGTGCCAGCAGTTACTCGATCCAGGACAGATTCTATGGCTACACCTTC. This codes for CASSYSIQDRFYGYTF.

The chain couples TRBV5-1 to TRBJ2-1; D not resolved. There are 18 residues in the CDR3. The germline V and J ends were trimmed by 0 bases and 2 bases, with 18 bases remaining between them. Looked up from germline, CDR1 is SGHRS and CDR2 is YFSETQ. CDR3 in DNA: TGCGCCAGCAGCTTGGGATATATGGGAATCCAAGCCTACAATGAGCAGTTCTTC. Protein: CASSLGYMGIQAYNEQFF. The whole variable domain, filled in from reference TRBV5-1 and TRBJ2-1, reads KAGVTQTPRYLIKTRGQQVTLSCSPISGHRSVSWYQQTPGQGLQFLFEYFSETQRNKGNFPGRFSGRQFSNSRSEMNVSTLELGDSALYLCASSLGYMGIQAYNEQFFGPGTRLTVL.

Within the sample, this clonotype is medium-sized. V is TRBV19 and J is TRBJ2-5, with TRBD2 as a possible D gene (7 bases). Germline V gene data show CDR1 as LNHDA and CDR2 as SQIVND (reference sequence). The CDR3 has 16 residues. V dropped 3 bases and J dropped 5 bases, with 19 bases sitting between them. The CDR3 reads CASSMRAHGGHETQYF. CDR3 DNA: TGTGCCAGTAGTATGAGGGCCCACGGGGGGCATGAGACCCAGTACTTC.

Here the CDR3 reads CASSFSSQSYNEQFF. CDR3 bases: TGTGCCAGCAGCTTTAGCTCCCAATCCTACAATGAGCAGTTCTTC. The chain couples TRBV11-3 to TRBJ2-1; no firm D call. V was cut by 3 bases and J by 1 base, with 10 bases left in between. Germline-derived CDR1 and CDR2 are SGHNT and YENEEA. This CDR3 comprises 15 residues.

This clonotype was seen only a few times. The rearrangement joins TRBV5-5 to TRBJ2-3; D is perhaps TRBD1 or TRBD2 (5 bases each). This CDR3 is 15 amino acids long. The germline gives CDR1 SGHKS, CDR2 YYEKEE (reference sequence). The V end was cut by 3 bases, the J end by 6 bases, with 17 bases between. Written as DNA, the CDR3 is TGTGCCAGCAGCTGGCCCCTTCGGGACGGGGATACGCAGTATTTT. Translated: CASSWPLRDGDTQYF. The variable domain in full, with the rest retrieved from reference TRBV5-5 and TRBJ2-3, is DAGVTQSPTHLIKTRGQQVTLRCSPISGHKSVSWYQQVLGQGPQFIFQYYEKEERGRGNFPDRFSARQFPNYSSELNVNALLLGDSALYLCASSWPLRDGDTQYFGPGTRLTVL.

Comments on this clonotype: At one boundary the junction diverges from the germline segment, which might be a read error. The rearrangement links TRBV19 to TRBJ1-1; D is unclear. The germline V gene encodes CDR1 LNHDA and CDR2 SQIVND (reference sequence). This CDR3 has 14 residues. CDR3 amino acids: CASSLRDTNTDAFF. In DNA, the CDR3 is TGTGCCAGTAGTCTCCGTGACACAAACACTGATGCTTTCTTT.

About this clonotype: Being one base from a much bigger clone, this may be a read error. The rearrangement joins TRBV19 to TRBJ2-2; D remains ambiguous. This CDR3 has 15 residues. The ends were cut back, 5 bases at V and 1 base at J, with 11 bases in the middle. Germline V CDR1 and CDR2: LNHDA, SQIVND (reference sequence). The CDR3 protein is CASSSTIMNTGELFF. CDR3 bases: TGTGCCAGTAGTTCCACAATAATGAACACCGGGGAGCTGTTTTTT.